The 22 T cell receptor beta chains below come from one sample, sequenced in a study of cytomegalovirus exposure and HLA in healthy donors. Assay used: immunoSEQ multiplex PCR; TCRdb lists only in-frame clones, some missing. The sample lists about 240,000 clones, 70% to 90% occurring once. The sequencing sample was made of PBMCs. All receptors derive from a woman in her 30s in good health and CMV-seropositive.

The chain uses TRBV30 and TRBJ1-2, with 9 bases that match TRBD1. CDR3 size: 14 residues. Looked up from germline, CDR1 is GTSNPN and CDR2 is SVGIG (reference sequence). V dropped 2 bases and J dropped 5; count of bases not matched to a gene: 6. The CDR3 DNA sequence: TGTGCCTGGAGTTGGACAGGGGCGCGGTATGGCTACACCTTC. Translation: CAWSWTGARYGYTF.

The chain is built from TRBV7-2 and TRBJ2-3; 11 nucleotides line up with TRBD2. Unmatched junction bases numbered 2, after V lost 2 bases and J lost 4 bases. Per the germline V gene, CDR1 is SGHTA and CDR2 is FQGNSA. The CDR3 has 15 amino acids. Here the CDR3 reads CASSLTSGGADTQYF. For the CDR3, the DNA is TGTGCCAGCAGCTTAACTAGCGGGGGCGCAGATACGCAGTATTTT.

The chain has TRBV5-1 and TRBJ1-1, with TRBD1 matching 7 bases. The CDR3 spans 15 residues. Germline-derived CDR1 and CDR2 are SGHRS and YFSETQ. Germline trimming cut 8 bases from V and 6 bases from J; bases unmatched to any gene: 16. CDR3 DNA: TGCGCCAGTAGTACTACTCAGGGGGTCGGTGCTGAAGCTTTCTTT. This encodes CASSTTQGVGAEAFF.

The chain joins TRBV21-1 to TRBJ2-2; no DNA check was done on the table's D call, TRBD2. TRBV21-1 is listed as a pseudogene. The CDR3 contains 19 residues. CDR3 sequence reads: CASSKRGEEAGGPGGELFF. DNA for the CDR3: TGTGCCAGCAGCAAACGGGGAGAGGAAGCGGGAGGGCCTGGCGGGGAGCTGTTTTTT.

V is TRBV7-9 and J is TRBJ2-7; TRBD2 matches at 9 bases. The CDR3 spans 15 residues. J gave up 5 bases and V 5 bases, and 10 bases lay outside the gene matches. Germline loops: CDR1 SEHNR, CDR2 FQNEAQ (reference sequence). The CDR3: CASSPTLSGSDEQYF. CDR3 DNA: TGTGCCAGCAGCCCAACCCTTAGCGGGAGCGACGAGCAGTACTTC.

CDR3 nucleotide sequence: TGTGCCAGCAGCTTACTGGAGCCTAGCCACTATGGCTACACCTTC. It specifies CASSLLEPSHYGYTF. The rearrangement uses TRBV13 and TRBJ1-2; no clear D gene. Trimming pared 2 bases from V and 3 bases from J, leaving 13 bases between. The CDR3 totals 15 residues. The V gene's germline CDR1 is PRHDT and CDR2 FYEKMQ (reference sequence).

This rearrangement joins TRBV29-1 to TRBJ2-1, with 13 nucleotides matching TRBD2. This CDR3 region has 15 residues. After removal of 0 bases from V and 7 bases from J, the junction contained 3 bases not matched to a gene. Germline V gene sequence: CDR1 SQVTM, CDR2 ANQGSEA. CDR3 DNA sequence: TGCAGCGTTGAAGAACTAGCGGGAGGGCCAAATGAGCAGTTCTTC. This translates into CSVEELAGGPNEQFF.

The V call is TRBV29-1, the J call TRBJ2-1, with 10 bases that match TRBD2. Germline CDR1 reads SQVTM; CDR2 reads ANQGSEA. The CDR3 covers 15 residues. The V and J ends lost 3 bases and 3 bases, in that order; junction bases with no gene match: 5. CDR3 sequence reads: CSVDTRTSGYNEQFF. The CDR3 DNA follows: TGCAGCGTTGATACCCGGACTAGCGGCTACAATGAGCAGTTCTTC.

A note on this clone: This sample also contains other DNA sequences that code for the same CDR3. The chain recombines TRBV11-2 with TRBJ2-3; 7 positions agree with TRBD2. CDR1 and CDR2 from the germline V gene are SGHAT and FQNNGV. V was pared by 4 bases and J by 0 bases, with 4 bases of the junction left unmatched. The CDR3 runs to 15 residues. The CDR3 sequence: CASSSPGGSTDTQYF. The CDR3 DNA is TGTGCCAGCAGCTCTCCGGGGGGAAGCACAGATACGCAGTATTTT. The variable domain in full, with the rest retrieved from reference TRBV11-2 and TRBJ2-3, is EAGVAQSPRYKIIEKRQSVAFWCNPISGHATLYWYQQILGQGPKLLIQFQNNGVVDDSQLPKDRFSAERLKGVDSTLKIQPAKLEDSAVYLCASSSPGGSTDTQYFGPGTRLTVL.

The CDR3 loop reads CASRPGGRENTGELFF. In nucleotides, the CDR3 is TGTGCCAGCCGTCCGGGGGGGCGTGAGAACACCGGGGAGCTGTTTTTT. The rearrangement links TRBV7-3 to TRBJ2-2; 8 nucleotides match TRBD2. CDR1 is SGHTA and CDR2 is FQGTGA in the germline V gene. J was trimmed by 1 base and V by 8 bases; bases with no gene match: 9. The CDR3 consists of 16 residues.

The V call is TRBV5-4, the J call TRBJ2-1; 8 bases fit TRBD2. Trimming at V came to 1 base and at J to 6 bases, leaving 0 bases not matched to a gene. Germline CDR1 SGHNT, CDR2 YYREEE (reference sequence). CDR3 length: 13 amino acids. The CDR3 loop reads CASSLTSGNEQFF. CDR3 coding DNA: TGTGCCAGCAGCTTGACTAGCGGCAATGAGCAGTTCTTC.

The genes are TRBV5-1 and TRBJ2-5, with D maybe TRBD1 (5 bases). Germline V gene sequence: CDR1 SGHRS, CDR2 YFSETQ. Trimming removed 0 bases at V and 6 bases at J, with 18 bases between. This CDR3 comprises 16 residues. The CDR3 spells CASSLDQGLDRKTQYF. For the CDR3, the DNA is TGCGCCAGCAGCTTGGACCAGGGCCTGGATCGCAAGACCCAGTACTTC.

The V and J genes are TRBV29-1 and TRBJ1-4; D might be TRBD1 (5 bases). V gave up 6 bases and J gave up 5 bases, with 10 bases separating them. This CDR3 contains 12 residues. The germline gives CDR1 SQVTM, CDR2 ANQGSEA. Here the CDR3 reads CSVRQTNEKLFF. The CDR3 bases are TGCAGCGTAAGACAGACGAATGAAAAACTGTTTTTT.

V gene TRBV5-1 combines with J gene TRBJ1-1; D unclear. Germline CDR1 and CDR2: SGHRS and YFSETQ. The CDR3 length is 15 residues. V gave up 4 bases and J gave up 10 bases, with 23 bases separating them. Here the CDR3 DNA reads TGCGCCAGCAGCCCGGGGTCCACAATCGAGGGTGTAGCTTTCTTT. Translation: CASSPGSTIEGVAFF. The full variable domain, completed using reference TRBV5-1 and TRBJ1-1, is KAGVTQTPRYLIKTRGQQVTLSCSPISGHRSVSWYQQTPGQGLQFLFEYFSETQRNKGNFPGRFSGRQFSNSRSEMNVSTLELGDSALYLCASSPGSTIEGVAFFGQGTRLTVV.

This clone was observed a few times. This chain links TRBV27 with TRBJ1-2; D remains unclear. Germline CDR1 is MNHEY and CDR2 is SMNVEV (reference sequence). The CDR3 sequence is 13 residues long. V was clipped by 3 bases and J by 4 bases, with 9 bases between them. The CDR3 protein is CASSLWATYGYTF. DNA of the CDR3: TGTGCCAGCAGTTTGTGGGCAACCTATGGCTACACCTTC.

The chain couples TRBV6-5 to TRBJ2-3; TRBD2 matches at 8 bases. V was clipped by 7 bases and J by 5 bases; unmatched bases: 8. The germline V gene encodes CDR1 MNHEY and CDR2 SVGAGI. The CDR3 spans 14 residues. CDR3 residues: CASNSGIGKDTQYF. The DNA for the CDR3 is TGTGCCAGCAATAGCGGGATTGGCAAAGATACGCAGTATTTT.

V is TRBV19 and J is TRBJ2-5; TRBD1 is a possible D gene (6 bases). CDR3 length: 15 amino acids. Trimming took 2 bases from V and 5 from J, leaving 15 bases between them. Looked up from germline, CDR1 is LNHDA and CDR2 is SQIVND (reference sequence). The CDR3 DNA is TGTGCCAGTAGTATAAGGAACAGGGTTAGGGAGACCCAGTACTTC. Its protein product is CASSIRNRVRETQYF.

This clone was observed a single time. CDR3 DNA: TGTGCCAGCAGTGAAGGGCTAGCAATCTACGAGCAGTACTTC. Translated, it gives CASSEGLAIYEQYF. This sequence joins TRBV6-1 and TRBJ2-7, with TRBD2 as a possible D gene (5 bases). CDR3 length: 14 residues. Germline values: CDR1 MNHNS, CDR2 SASEGT. V was clipped by 1 base and J by 3 bases, with 10 bases between them.

The sample holds a few counts of this clone. This chain joins TRBV2 and TRBJ2-7; unclear D gene. The CDR3 has 12 residues. V lost 3 bases to trimming and J lost 3 bases, with 6 bases between them. The V gene's germline CDR1 is SNHLY and CDR2 FYNNEI. The CDR3 DNA reads TGTGCCAGCAGTGATATGCGCTACGAGCAGTACTTC. Translation gives CASSDMRYEQYF.

This chain joins TRBV6-5 and TRBJ2-7; a possible D gene is TRBD2 (5 bases). The CDR3 consists of 14 residues. In germline, CDR1 is MNHEY, CDR2 SVGAGI. The germline V and J ends were trimmed by 6 bases and 3 bases, with 15 bases remaining between them. The CDR3 sequence is CASSYGPRGYEQYF. The CDR3 nucleotides read TGTGCCAGCAGCTATGGACCCCGGGGCTACGAGCAGTACTTC.

The chain combines TRBV4-1 with TRBJ1-1; 9 bases agree with TRBD1. The V and J ends lost 3 bases and 0 bases, in that order; junction bases with no gene match: 11. Germline V gene lookup returns CDR1 MGHRA and CDR2 YSYEKL. The CDR3 is made up of 18 amino acids. The DNA of the CDR3 is TGCGCCAGCAGCCACCCCAACGCCTGGACAGGGGTGAACACTGAAGCTTTCTTT. It codes for CASSHPNAWTGVNTEAFF.

V usage is TRBV19 and J usage is TRBJ2-7; TRBD1 matches at 7 bases. Trimming at V came to 8 bases and at J to 2 bases, leaving 6 bases not matched to a gene. This CDR3 has 13 amino acids. Germline V gene lookup returns CDR1 LNHDA and CDR2 SQIVND (reference sequence). The CDR3 bases are TGTGCCAGTTCCAAGGACAGGACCTACGAGCAGTACTTC. Translated: CASSKDRTYEQYF.